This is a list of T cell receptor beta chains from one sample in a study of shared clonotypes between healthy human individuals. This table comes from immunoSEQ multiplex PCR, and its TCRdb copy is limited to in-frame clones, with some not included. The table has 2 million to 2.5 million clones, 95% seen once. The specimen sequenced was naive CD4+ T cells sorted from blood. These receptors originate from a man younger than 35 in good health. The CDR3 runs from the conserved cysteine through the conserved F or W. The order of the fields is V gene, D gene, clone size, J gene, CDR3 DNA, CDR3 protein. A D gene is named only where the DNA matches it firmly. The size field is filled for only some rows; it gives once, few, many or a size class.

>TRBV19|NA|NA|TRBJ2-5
TGTGCCAGTAGTATGGTGACGCAAGAGACCCAGTACTTC
CASSMVTQETQYF
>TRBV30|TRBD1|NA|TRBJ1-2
TGTGCCTGGAGCGAGACAGGGGGCCCGCAAGATGGCTACACCTTC
CAWSETGGPQDGYTF
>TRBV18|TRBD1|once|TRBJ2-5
TGTGCCAGCTCACCATCTCAGGGGGTCGCAGAGACCCAGTACTTC
CASSPSQGVAETQYF
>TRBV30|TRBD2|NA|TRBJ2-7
TGTGCCTGGAGCGCCACGGGACTAGCGGGAGGGACGCTTTCCTACGAGCAGTACTTC
CAWSATGLAGGTLSYEQYF
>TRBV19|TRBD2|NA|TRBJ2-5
TGTGCCAGTAGTAGGGGAGGGCAGAACCAAGAGACCCAGTACTTC
CASSRGGQNQETQYF
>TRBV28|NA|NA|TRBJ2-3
TGTGCCAGCAGCGGGGACACAGATACGCAGTATTTT
CASSGDTDTQYF
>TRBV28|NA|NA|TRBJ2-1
TGTGCCAGCAGTTTGATTGGTAATGAGCAGTTCTTC
CASSLIGNEQFF
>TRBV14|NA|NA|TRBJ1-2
TGTGCCAGCAACCCCCTCGCCCCTAACTATGGCTACACCTTC
CASNPLAPNYGYTF
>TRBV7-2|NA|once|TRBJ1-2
TGTGCCAGCAGCTTCGACGGATATGGCTACACCTTC
CASSFDGYGYTF
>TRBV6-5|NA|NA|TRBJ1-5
TGTGCCTCTCAGGATCGGGTAGGGCAGCCCCAGCATTTT
CASQDRVGQPQHF
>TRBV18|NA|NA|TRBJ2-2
TGTGCCAGCTCACCAGGGACGGGACTCGGGGAGCTGTTTTTT
CASSPGTGLGELFF
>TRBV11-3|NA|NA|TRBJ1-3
TGTGCCAGCAGCCTCGGACACTCTGGAAACACCATATATTTT
CASSLGHSGNTIYF
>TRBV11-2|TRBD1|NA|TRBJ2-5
TGTGCCAGCAGCGCGACAGGGCAAGAGACCCAGTACTTC
CASSATGQETQYF
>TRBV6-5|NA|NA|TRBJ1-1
TGTGCCAGCAGATCGCAGGGGCGCGCGTCTTTCTTT
CASRSQGRASFF
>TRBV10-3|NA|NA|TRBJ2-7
TGTGCCGGAAGCGGTAGCTCCTACGAGCAGTACTTC
CAGSGSSYEQYF
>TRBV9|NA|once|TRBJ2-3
TGTGCCAGCAGCGCAAGGTCTCCTGGCTCAGATACGCAGTATTTT
CASSARSPGSDTQYF
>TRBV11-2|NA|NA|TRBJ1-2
TGTGCCAGCAGCTTAGTTGGCTACAAGAGCTATGGCTACACCTTC
CASSLVGYKSYGYTF
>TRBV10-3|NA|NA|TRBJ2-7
TGTGCCATCAGTGACGGGAGCTCCTACGAGCAGTACTTC
CAISDGSSYEQYF
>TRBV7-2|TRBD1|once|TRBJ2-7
TGTGCCAGCAGCCGAGACAGGGGAAGGAACGAGCAGTACTTC
CASSRDRGRNEQYF
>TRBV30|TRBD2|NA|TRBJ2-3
TGTGCCTGGAGTCTCCGACGCGGGAGAACAGATACGCAGTATTTT
CAWSLRRGRTDTQYF
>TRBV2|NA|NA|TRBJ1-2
TGTGCCAGCAGTGATGGGTCAACAGTAGTTGAGGGCTACACCTTC
CASSDGSTVVEGYTF
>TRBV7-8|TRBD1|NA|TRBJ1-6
TGTGCCAGCAGCTACTACAGGGGCCGGGATTCACCCCTCCACTTT
CASSYYRGRDSPLHF
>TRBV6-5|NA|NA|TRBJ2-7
TGTGCCAGCAGGAGAGGAGGGACTTACGAGCAGTACTTC
CASRRGGTYEQYF
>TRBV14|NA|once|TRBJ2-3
TGTGCCAGCAGCCCTCAAGGAGTTAGCACAGATACGCAGTATTTT
CASSPQGVSTDTQYF
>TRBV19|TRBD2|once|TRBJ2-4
TGTGCCAGTAGGGGACTAGCGGGGGGTAACATTCAGTACTTC
CASRGLAGGNIQYF
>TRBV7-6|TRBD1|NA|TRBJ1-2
TGTGCCAGCAGCTTAGCGTCAGGGGGCGTGGATGGCTACACCTTC
CASSLASGGVDGYTF
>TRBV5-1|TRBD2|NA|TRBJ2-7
TGCGCCAGCAGCTTGTTCCCGGCGGGAGGGACGTCCTACGAGCAGTACTTC
CASSLFPAGGTSYEQYF
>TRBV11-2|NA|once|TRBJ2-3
TGTGCCAGCAGTCTGGAGAGGGATACGCAGTATTTT
CASSLERDTQYF
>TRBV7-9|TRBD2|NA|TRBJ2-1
TGTGCCAGCAGCTTATCTTGGGGAGGGGATGAGCAGTTCTTC
CASSLSWGGDEQFF